The clone carrying this TCR beta chain was counted a few times. The antigen remains unidentified. The data were produced by immunoSEQ multiplex PCR, yet TCRdb's version contains in-frame clones alone and is incomplete. Of 15,000 to 20,000 clones detected, 75% to 85% appear once; the ten largest clones hold 23%. Patients received nivolumab 3 mg/kg at weeks 1, 4, 7, 10, then fortnightly to week 26. This entry belongs to a study of ipilimumab plus nivolumab after autologous stem cell transplantation. Study information: The DLBCL cohort had primary refractory and relapsed disease, with 18-month progression-free survival of approximately 87% and 28%. General study points: Authors suggest TCR repertoire, Treg phenotype and gut microbiota support further study.

The CDR3 consists of 12 residues. This material consisted of PBMCs, taken in a trial of ipilimumab plus nivolumab as post-transplant consolidation. The TCR originated in a male donor with diffuse large B-cell lymphoma. J is TRBJ1-5 and V is TRBV21-1. TRBV21-1 is a documented pseudogene. Written as DNA, the CDR3 is TGTGCCAGCACCGCCTCGGGACAGCCCCAGCATTTT. Translated, it gives CASTASGQPQHF.